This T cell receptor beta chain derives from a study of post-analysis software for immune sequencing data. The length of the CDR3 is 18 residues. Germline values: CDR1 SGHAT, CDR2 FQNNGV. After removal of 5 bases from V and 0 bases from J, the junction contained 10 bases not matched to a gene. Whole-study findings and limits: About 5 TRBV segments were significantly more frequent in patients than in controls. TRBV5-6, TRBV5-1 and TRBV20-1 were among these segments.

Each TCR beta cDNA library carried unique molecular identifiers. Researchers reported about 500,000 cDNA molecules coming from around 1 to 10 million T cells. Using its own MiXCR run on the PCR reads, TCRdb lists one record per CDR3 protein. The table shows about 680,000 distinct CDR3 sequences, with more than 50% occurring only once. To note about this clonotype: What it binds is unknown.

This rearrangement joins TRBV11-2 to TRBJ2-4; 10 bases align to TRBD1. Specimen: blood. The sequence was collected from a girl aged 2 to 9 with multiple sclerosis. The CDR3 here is CASSRWDRGQLAKNIQYF. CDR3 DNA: TGTGCCAGCAGCCGATGGGACAGGGGTCAGCTAGCCAAAAACATTCAGTACTTC.